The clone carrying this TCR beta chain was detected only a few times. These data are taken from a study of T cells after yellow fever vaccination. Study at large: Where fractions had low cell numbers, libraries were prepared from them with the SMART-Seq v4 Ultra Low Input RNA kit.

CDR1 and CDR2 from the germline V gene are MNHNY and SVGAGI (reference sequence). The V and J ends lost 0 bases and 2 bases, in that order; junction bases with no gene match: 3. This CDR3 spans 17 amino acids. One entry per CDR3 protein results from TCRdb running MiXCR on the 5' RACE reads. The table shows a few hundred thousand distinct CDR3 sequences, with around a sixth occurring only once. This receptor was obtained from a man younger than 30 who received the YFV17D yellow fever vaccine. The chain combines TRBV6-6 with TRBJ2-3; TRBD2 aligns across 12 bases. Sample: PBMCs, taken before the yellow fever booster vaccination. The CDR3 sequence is CASSYSSSGGDTDTQYF. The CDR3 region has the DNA TGTGCCAGCAGTTACTCGTCTAGCGGGGGGGACACAGATACGCAGTATTTT.